These T cell receptor beta chains were read from a single sample in a study of identical twins' blood T cells. TCRdb reprocessed the 5' RACE reads via MiXCR and lists one record per CDR3 protein. The data show 350,000 to 400,000 distinct CDR3 sequences, over 25% seen once. The source material was PBMCs. These receptors came from a woman aged 18 to 49 in good health. CDR3s include the opening cysteine and the closing phenylalanine or tryptophan. A D gene is named only where the DNA matches it firmly. Expanded clones get a size class; other rows say once, few or many, or leave the size out.

CDR3aa,CDR3nt,d_gene,j_gene,abundance,v_gene
CASSILPGSAEAFF,TGTGCCAGCAGCATCCTCCCAGGGTCAGCTGAAGCTTTCTTT,.,TRBJ1-1,few,TRBV12-3/TRBV12-4
CSASNGGKSNQPQHF,TGCAGTGCTTCTAATGGAGGGAAGAGCAATCAGCCCCAGCATTTT,.,TRBJ1-5,few,TRBV20-1
CASSYGAGVAKNIQYF,TGTGCCAGCAGTTACGGGGCTGGTGTAGCCAAAAACATTCAGTACTTC,.,TRBJ2-4,.,TRBV6-2/TRBV6-3
CAGSIKSNGYTF,TGTGCCGGTAGTATTAAGAGTAATGGCTACACCTTC,.,TRBJ1-2,few,TRBV19
CASSLARAANEKLFF,TGTGCCAGCAGCTTAGCGCGGGCGGCGAATGAAAAACTGTTTTTT,.,TRBJ1-4,few,TRBV7-6
CASSPRPGTTNEKLFF,TGTGCCAGCTCACCGAGACCGGGCACAACTAATGAAAAACTGTTTTTT,.,TRBJ1-4,.,TRBV18
CASSSRGGEQFF,TGTGCCAGCAGTTCGCGGGGCGGTGAGCAGTTCTTC,.,TRBJ2-1,.,TRBV6-2/TRBV6-3
CASGGSGELFF,TGTGCTAGTGGGGGTTCCGGGGAGCTGTTTTTT,.,TRBJ2-2,few,TRBV12-5
CASSQDRGGTDAQYF,TGCGCCAGCAGCCAAGATAGGGGGGGCACAGATGCGCAGTATTTT,.,TRBJ2-3,few,TRBV4-3
CASSGTNYEQYF,TGTGCCAGCAGTGGGACTAACTACGAGCAGTACTTC,.,TRBJ2-7,many,TRBV2
CSAGQVGTGRQPQHF,TGCAGTGCTGGACAAGTTGGGACAGGGAGGCAGCCCCAGCATTTT,TRBD1,TRBJ1-5,.,TRBV20-1
CASSFGSLASLGYTF,TGCGCCAGCAGCTTCGGCAGTTTGGCTTCCTTGGGCTACACCTTC,.,TRBJ1-2,.,TRBV5-1
CSARLAAYEQFF,TGCAGCGCCCGACTAGCGGCTTATGAGCAGTTCTTC,TRBD2,TRBJ2-1,many,TRBV29-1
CSAATSFAGELFF,TGCAGCGCGGCGACTAGTTTCGCCGGGGAGCTGTTTTTT,.,TRBJ2-2,.,TRBV29-1
CASSLWDRASGNTIYF,TGCGCCAGCAGCTTGTGGGACAGAGCCTCTGGAAACACCATATATTTT,TRBD1,TRBJ1-3,few,TRBV5-1
CASSPQQEETQYF,TGTGCCAGCTCACCCCAGCAGGAAGAGACCCAGTACTTC,.,TRBJ2-5,few,TRBV18
CASSLSGFMTNIQYF,TGTGCCAGCAGCTTATCGGGATTTATGACCAACATTCAGTACTTC,.,TRBJ2-4,.,TRBV7-2
CSAHSGNIQYF,TGCAGTGCCCATAGCGGGAACATTCAGTACTTC,TRBD2,TRBJ2-4,few,TRBV20-1
CASSSLLRNEQFF,TGTGCCAGCAGCAGCCTCCTGAGGAATGAGCAGTTCTTC,.,TRBJ2-1,few,TRBV7-2
CASSLGGLDNTGELFF,TGCGCCAGCAGCTTGGGCGGGCTCGATAACACCGGGGAGCTGTTTTTT,.,TRBJ2-2,.,TRBV5-1
CASSPWTGRNQPQHF,TGTGCCAGCAGCCCCTGGACAGGGCGGAATCAGCCCCAGCATTTT,TRBD1,TRBJ1-5,few,TRBV7-2
CASSITGRLRDEQFF,TGTGCCAGTAGTATTACGGGACGTCTCCGAGATGAGCAGTTCTTC,.,TRBJ2-1,.,TRBV19
CASSEAFEPDTQYF,TGTGCCAGCAGTGAAGCCTTTGAACCAGATACGCAGTATTTT,.,TRBJ2-3,many,TRBV6-1
CAISESTRGSPLHF,TGTGCCATCAGTGAGTCAACCAGGGGCTCACCCCTCCACTTT,.,TRBJ1-6,.,TRBV10-3
CASSQVVALNNEKLFF,TGTGCCAGCAGCCAAGTCGTCGCTCTGAATAATGAAAAACTGTTTTTT,.,TRBJ1-4,few,TRBV14
CSASALGAGGYYEQYF,TGCAGTGCTAGCGCCTTAGGGGCGGGTGGATATTACGAGCAGTACTTC,.,TRBJ2-7,.,TRBV20-1
CASSLSRTKAGNTIYF,TGTGCCAGCAGCTTAAGCCGGACTAAAGCTGGAAACACCATATATTTT,.,TRBJ1-3,few,TRBV7-2
CSFEDRRYRRYF,TGCAGCTTTGAAGATCGCCGGTATCGGAGGTATTTT,.,TRBJ2-3,.,TRBV29-1
CASSHTGVSATYNEQFF,TGCGCCAGCAGTCATACAGGCGTCTCGGCGACCTACAATGAGCAGTTCTTC,.,TRBJ2-1,.,TRBV23-1
CASSGFLNTEAFF,TGCGCCAGCTCTGGTTTCTTGAACACTGAAGCTTTCTTT,.,TRBJ1-1,many,TRBV5-1
CSANKRGNSPLHF,TGCAGTGCTAATAAGAGGGGGAATTCACCCCTCCACTTT,.,TRBJ1-6,few,TRBV20-1
CASSGSMDTEAFF,TGTGCCAGCAGCGGCTCGATGGACACTGAAGCTTTCTTT,.,TRBJ1-1,many,TRBV9
CSASAISGQAPQYF,TGCAGTGCTAGCGCAATCTCGGGACAAGCCCCCCAGTACTTC,.,TRBJ2-5,.,TRBV20-1
CAISGHRISGSANEQYF,TGTGCCATCAGTGGGCACCGAATTAGCGGGAGTGCCAACGAGCAGTACTTC,TRBD2,TRBJ2-7,few,TRBV10-3
CSARDRSGQYF,TGCAGTGCTAGAGATCGAAGCGGCCAGTACTTC,.,TRBJ2-5,many,TRBV20-1
CSARNRRQSNSPLHF,TGCAGTGCTCGGAACCGGAGACAGAGCAATTCACCCCTCCACTTT,.,TRBJ1-6,few,TRBV20-1
CASSQNYPGTEAFF,TGTGCCAGCAGCCAAAACTATCCGGGGACTGAAGCTTTCTTT,.,TRBJ1-1,few,TRBV4-2
CASSQGPGENYNEQF,TGCGCCAGCAGCCAAGGTCCAGGGGAGAACTACAATGAGCAGTTC,.,TRBJ2-1,few,TRBV4-3
CSVQTTGEKLFF,TGCAGCGTCCAAACGACAGGGGAGAAACTGTTTTTT,TRBD1,TRBJ1-4,.,TRBV29-1
CASSPGPIYEQYF,TGTGCCAGCTCACCCGGACCAATTTACGAGCAGTACTTC,.,TRBJ2-7,few,TRBV18
CSVVGGSATGYTF,TGCAGCGTTGTCGGAGGGAGCGCAACCGGCTACACCTTC,.,TRBJ1-2,.,TRBV29-1
CASSLVPRDGNTEAFF,TGCGCCAGCAGCTTGGTACCCCGGGACGGTAACACTGAAGCTTTCTTT,.,TRBJ1-1,.,TRBV5-1
CSALTDHTEAFF,TGCAGCGCCTTGACAGACCACACTGAAGCTTTCTTT,.,TRBJ1-1,.,TRBV29-1
CASSQGFGTGGEKLFF,TGCGCCAGCAGCCAAGGCTTCGGGACAGGGGGAGAAAAACTGTTTTTT,TRBD1,TRBJ1-4,many,TRBV4-3
CASTRTGTPGDTQYF,TGTGCCAGCACCCGGACAGGGACACCTGGAGATACGCAGTATTTT,TRBD1,TRBJ2-3,many,TRBV6-5
CSPQPISGQPNSGTQYF,TGCAGTCCCCAACCCATCTCAGGTCAGCCGAATAGCGGTACGCAGTATTTT,.,TRBJ2-3,.,TRBV20-1
CASGITGVAITEAFF,TGTGCCAGCGGGATAACAGGGGTAGCAATCACTGAAGCTTTCTTT,TRBD1,TRBJ1-1,.,TRBV6-5
CSAYRTGQETQYF,TGCAGTGCTTATCGGACTGGCCAAGAGACCCAGTACTTC,.,TRBJ2-5,many,TRBV20-1
CASSFGVGEKLFF,TGTGCCAGCAGTTTCGGAGTGGGTGAAAAACTGTTTTTT,.,TRBJ1-4,.,TRBV27
CASSVEPAYGYTF,TGTGCCAGCAGCGTAGAGCCAGCTTATGGCTACACCTTC,.,TRBJ1-2,few,TRBV9
CASSSGTGAHYGYTF,TGTGCCAGCAGTTCCGGGACAGGGGCCCACTATGGCTACACCTTC,TRBD1,TRBJ1-2,many,TRBV12-3/TRBV12-4
CASSPALRYGYTF,TGTGCCAGCAGCCCGGCCTTGCGGTATGGCTACACCTTC,.,TRBJ1-2,few,TRBV28
CASPLAGGRTGELFF,TGTGCCAGCCCCCTTGCGGGGGGGCGCACCGGGGAGCTGTTTTTT,TRBD2,TRBJ2-2,few,TRBV6-4
CASSISGNGYTF,TGTGCCAGTAGTATCTCGGGGAATGGCTACACCTTC,.,TRBJ1-2,.,TRBV19
CASKSQKGQPQHF,TGTGCCAGCAAATCTCAAAAAGGTCAGCCCCAGCATTTT,.,TRBJ1-5,.,TRBV21-1
CASSPGHPNTEAFF,TGCGCCAGCAGCCCGGGACATCCGAACACTGAAGCTTTCTTT,.,TRBJ1-1,.,TRBV5-1
CSASKGGGLSSEQYF,TGCAGTGCTAGTAAAGGGGGAGGTCTTTCCAGCGAGCAGTACTTC,.,TRBJ2-7,few,TRBV20-1